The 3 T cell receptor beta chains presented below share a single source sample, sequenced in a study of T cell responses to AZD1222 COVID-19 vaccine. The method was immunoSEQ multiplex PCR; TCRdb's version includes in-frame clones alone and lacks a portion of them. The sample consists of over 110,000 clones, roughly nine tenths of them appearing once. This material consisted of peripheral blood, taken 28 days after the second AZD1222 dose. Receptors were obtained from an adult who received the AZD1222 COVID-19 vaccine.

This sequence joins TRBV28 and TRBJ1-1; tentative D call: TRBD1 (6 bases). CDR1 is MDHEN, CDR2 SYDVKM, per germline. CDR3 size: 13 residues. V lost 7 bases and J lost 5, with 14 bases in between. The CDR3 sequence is CASKGGASTEAFF. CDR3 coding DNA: TGTGCCAGCAAGGGGGGGGCGAGTACTGAAGCTTTCTTT.

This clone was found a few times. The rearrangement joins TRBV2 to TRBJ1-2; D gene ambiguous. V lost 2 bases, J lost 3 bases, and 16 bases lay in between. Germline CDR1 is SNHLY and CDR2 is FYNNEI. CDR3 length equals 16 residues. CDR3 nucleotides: TGTGCCAGCAGTGAAAATAAGGTGGATTTGGACTATGGCTACACCTTC. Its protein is CASSENKVDLDYGYTF.

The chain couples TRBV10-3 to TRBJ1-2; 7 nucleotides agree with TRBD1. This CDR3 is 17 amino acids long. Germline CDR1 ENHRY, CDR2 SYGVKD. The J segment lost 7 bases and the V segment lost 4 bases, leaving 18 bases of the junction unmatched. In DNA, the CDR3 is TGTGCCATCAGTGTCGAGGCCTCGGGAGGGGGCGCGGGTGGCTACACCTTC. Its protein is CAISVEASGGGAGGYTF.